Listed here are 12 T cell receptor beta chains from one sample, sequenced in a study of CD8 T cells in Susac syndrome. It was with random hexamers that about 0.45 to 1 ug RNA was reverse transcribed. TCRdb re-called the immunoSEQ multiplex PCR reads through MiXCR, storing one row per CDR3 protein. The sample includes 70,000 to 100,000 distinct CDR3 sequences, about 95% of them seen just once. What was sequenced was CD8+ T cells from PBMCs. All receptors derive from a human donor with Susac syndrome.

The rearrangement links TRBV13 to TRBJ1-2; D unresolved. The V end was cut by 5 bases, the J end by 8 bases, with 15 bases between. This CDR3 region has 13 residues. Looked up from germline, CDR1 is PRHDT and CDR2 is FYEKMQ (reference sequence). The CDR3 sequence is CASSPFQEQGYTF. DNA of the CDR3: TGTGCCAGCAGCCCCTTCCAGGAGCAAGGCTACACCTTC.

The CDR3 here is CSARGAIQETQYF. CDR3 nucleotide sequence: TGCAGTGCTAGGGGGGCTATCCAAGAGACCCAGTACTTC. The chain has TRBV20-1 and TRBJ2-5; D possibly corresponds to TRBD1 (6 bases). V lost 3 bases and J lost 1, with 9 bases in between. Germline V gives CDR1 DFQATT, CDR2 SNEGSKA (reference sequence). There are 13 residues in the CDR3.

This clonotype has a single count. This chain links TRBV28 with TRBJ1-2, with no clear D. V lost 3 bases to trimming and J lost 4 bases, with 6 bases between them. Germline V gene lookup returns CDR1 MDHEN and CDR2 SYDVKM. The CDR3 contains 12 residues. Here the CDR3 reads CASSLAVYGYTF. The CDR3 nucleotides are TGTGCCAGCAGTTTGGCCGTCTATGGCTACACCTTC.

The J gene is TRBJ2-7, the V gene TRBV5-1; D not resolved. The germline gives CDR1 SGHRS, CDR2 YFSETQ. This CDR3 region has 15 residues. The V end was cut by 0 bases, the J end by 4 bases, with 14 bases between. The CDR3 sequence: CASSLEAEVAYEQYF. Written as DNA, the CDR3 is TGCGCCAGCAGCTTGGAGGCAGAGGTCGCGTACGAGCAGTACTTC.

The V gene is TRBV6-5, the J gene TRBJ1-1, with D tentatively TRBD1 (5 bases). CDR1 MNHEY and CDR2 SVGAGI come from the germline V gene. The V and J ends lost 2 bases and 5 bases respectively, with 18 bases between them. CDR3 size: 16 residues. CDR3 protein: CASSYGYKGRRTEAFF. Here the CDR3 DNA reads TGTGCCAGCAGTTACGGGTATAAGGGGAGGAGGACTGAAGCTTTCTTT.

The rearrangement links TRBV20-1 to TRBJ2-2; 9 nucleotides align to TRBD2. The CDR3 covers 15 residues. CDR1 and CDR2 (germline): DFQATT, SNEGSKA (reference sequence). The J segment lost 2 bases and the V segment lost 1 base, leaving 2 bases of the junction unmatched. Here the CDR3 DNA reads TGCAGTGCTAGAGTAGCGGGAGATAACACCGGGGAGCTGTTTTTT. It codes for CSARVAGDNTGELFF.

The V gene is TRBV7-3, the J gene TRBJ2-3; the D gene is possibly TRBD2 (6 bases). Trimming took 4 bases from V and 0 from J, leaving 14 bases between them. The CDR3 totals 16 residues. Looked up from germline, CDR1 is SGHTA and CDR2 is FQGTGA. This CDR3 is CASSSSSRGSTDTQYF. CDR3 bases: TGTGCCAGCAGCTCCTCCTCTCGGGGGAGCACAGATACGCAGTATTTT.

This chain uses TRBV12-3 or TRBV12-4 with TRBJ2-7, with 10 bases aligning to TRBD1. The CDR3 has 15 amino acids. Trimming at V came to 6 bases and at J to 0 bases, leaving 5 bases not matched to a gene. For the CDR3, the DNA is TGTGCCAGCAGATATGGGACAGGGGTCTCCTACGAGCAGTACTTC. As protein: CASRYGTGVSYEQYF.

The rearrangement uses TRBV7-3 and TRBJ2-1; TRBD2 agrees at 11 bases. Unmatched junction bases numbered 3, after V lost 4 bases and J lost 4 bases. From germline, CDR1 is SGHTA and CDR2 FQGTGA. The CDR3 extends over 15 amino acids. The CDR3 nucleotides are TGTGCCAGCAGCTCACTAGCGGGGGCGTACAATGAGCAGTTCTTC. Protein sequence: CASSSLAGAYNEQFF.

The rearrangement joins TRBV11-2 to TRBJ2-3; 10 positions agree with TRBD2. The CDR3 is 17 amino acids. The ends lost 1 base at V and 3 bases at J; junction bases unmatched: 7. In germline, CDR1 is SGHAT, CDR2 FQNNGV. The CDR3 loop is CASSLVDGLAATDTQYF. The CDR3 bases are TGTGCCAGCAGCTTAGTGGACGGACTAGCGGCGACAGATACGCAGTATTTT.

This chain joins TRBV3-1 and TRBJ2-6; the D is unclear. Trimming removed 1 base from V and 0 bases from J, with 7 bases in between. CDR1 LGHDT and CDR2 YNNKEL come from the germline V gene (reference sequence). The CDR3 is made up of 16 amino acids. The CDR3 reads CASSQGTISGANVLTF. The DNA for the CDR3 is TGTGCCAGCAGCCAAGGTACCATCTCTGGGGCCAACGTCCTGACTTTC.

The V and J genes are TRBV24-1 and TRBJ2-5, with TRBD1 matching over 8 bases. Trimming cost V 9 bases and J 5 bases; bases outside gene matches: 7. This CDR3 region has 13 residues. Germline V CDR1 and CDR2: KGHDR, SFDVKD. The CDR3 DNA reads TGTGCCACCGGGGACAGGACGGGGGAGACCCAGTACTTC. Translated: CATGDRTGETQYF.